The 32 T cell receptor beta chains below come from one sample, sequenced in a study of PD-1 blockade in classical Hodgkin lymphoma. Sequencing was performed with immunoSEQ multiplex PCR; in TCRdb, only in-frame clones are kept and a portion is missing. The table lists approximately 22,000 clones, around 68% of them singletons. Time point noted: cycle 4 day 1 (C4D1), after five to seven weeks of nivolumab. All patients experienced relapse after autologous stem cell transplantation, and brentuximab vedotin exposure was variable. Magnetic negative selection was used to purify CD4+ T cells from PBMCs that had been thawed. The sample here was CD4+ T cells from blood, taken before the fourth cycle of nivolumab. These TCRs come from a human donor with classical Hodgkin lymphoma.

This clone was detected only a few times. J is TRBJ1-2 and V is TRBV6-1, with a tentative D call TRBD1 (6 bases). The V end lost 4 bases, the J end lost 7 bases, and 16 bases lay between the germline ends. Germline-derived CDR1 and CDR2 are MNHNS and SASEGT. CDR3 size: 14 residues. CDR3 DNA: TGTGCCAGCAGTGTGTCAGGGGTTGGAGGTGGCTACACCTTC. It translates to CASSVSGVGGGYTF.

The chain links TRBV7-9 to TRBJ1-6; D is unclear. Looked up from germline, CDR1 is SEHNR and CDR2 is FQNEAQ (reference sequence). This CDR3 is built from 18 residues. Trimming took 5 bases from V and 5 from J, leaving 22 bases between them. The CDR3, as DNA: TGTGCCAGCAGCCAAGAGTCAACTGGGGTAGGGAATAATTCACCCCTCCACTTT. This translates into CASSQESTGVGNNSPLHF.

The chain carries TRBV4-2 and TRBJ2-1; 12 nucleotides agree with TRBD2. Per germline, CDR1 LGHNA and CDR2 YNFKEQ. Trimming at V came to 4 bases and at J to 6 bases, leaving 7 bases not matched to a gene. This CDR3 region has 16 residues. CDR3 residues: CASSPLAGGPLNEQFF. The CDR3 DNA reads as TGTGCCAGCAGCCCGCTAGCGGGGGGGCCTCTCAATGAGCAGTTCTTC.

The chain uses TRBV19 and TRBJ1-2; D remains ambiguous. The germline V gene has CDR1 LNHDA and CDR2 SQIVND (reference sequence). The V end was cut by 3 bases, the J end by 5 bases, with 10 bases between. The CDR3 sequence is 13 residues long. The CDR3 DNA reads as TGTGCCAGTAGTATGGACGGCGAGTATGGCTACACCTTC. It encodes CASSMDGEYGYTF.

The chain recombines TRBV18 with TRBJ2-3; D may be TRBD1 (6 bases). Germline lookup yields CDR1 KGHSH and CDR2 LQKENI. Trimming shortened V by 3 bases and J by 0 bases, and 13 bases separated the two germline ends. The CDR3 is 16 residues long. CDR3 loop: CASSPIRGISTDTQYF. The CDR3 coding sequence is TGTGCCAGCTCACCGATAAGGGGGATAAGCACAGATACGCAGTATTTT.

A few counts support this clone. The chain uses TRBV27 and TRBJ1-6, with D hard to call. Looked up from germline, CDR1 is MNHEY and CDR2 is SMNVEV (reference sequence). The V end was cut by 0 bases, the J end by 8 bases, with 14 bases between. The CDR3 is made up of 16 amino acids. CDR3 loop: CASSLSDPPAHSPLHF. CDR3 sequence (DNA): TGTGCCAGCAGTTTATCTGACCCACCCGCCCATTCACCCCTCCACTTT.

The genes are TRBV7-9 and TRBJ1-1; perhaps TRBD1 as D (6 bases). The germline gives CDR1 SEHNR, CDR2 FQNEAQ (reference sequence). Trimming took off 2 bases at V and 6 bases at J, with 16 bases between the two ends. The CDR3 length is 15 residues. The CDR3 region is CASSLPPPQGAEAFF. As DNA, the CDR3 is TGTGCCAGCAGCTTACCGCCTCCACAGGGCGCTGAAGCTTTCTTT.

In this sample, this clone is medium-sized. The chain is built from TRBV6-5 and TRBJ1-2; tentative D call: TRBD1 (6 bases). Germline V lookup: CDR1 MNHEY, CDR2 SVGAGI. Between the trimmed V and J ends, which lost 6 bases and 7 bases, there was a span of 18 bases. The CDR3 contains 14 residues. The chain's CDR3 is CASRRIAGDGGYTF. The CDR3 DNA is TGTGCCAGCAGAAGAATTGCAGGGGATGGTGGCTACACCTTC.

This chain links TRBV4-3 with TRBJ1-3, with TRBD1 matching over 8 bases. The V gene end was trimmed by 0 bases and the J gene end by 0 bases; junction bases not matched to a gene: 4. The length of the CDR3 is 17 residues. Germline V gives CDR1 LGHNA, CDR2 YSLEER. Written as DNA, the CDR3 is TGCGCCAGCAGCCAAGACCCCGGACAGGGCTCTGGAAACACCATATATTTT. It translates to CASSQDPGQGSGNTIYF.

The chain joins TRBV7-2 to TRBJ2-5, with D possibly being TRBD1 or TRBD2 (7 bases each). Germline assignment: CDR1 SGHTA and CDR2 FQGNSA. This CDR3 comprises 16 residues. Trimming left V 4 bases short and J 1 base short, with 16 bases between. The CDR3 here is CASSSREGAGQETQYF. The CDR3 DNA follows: TGTGCCAGCAGCTCCAGGGAGGGGGCTGGCCAAGAGACCCAGTACTTC.

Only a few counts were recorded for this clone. Here the CDR3 DNA reads TGCAGCGTTGAAGGGGCGACTAGCGGGGGAATAGATACGCAGTATTTT. Translation: CSVEGATSGGIDTQYF. This rearrangement joins TRBV29-1 to TRBJ2-3, with 12 bases matching TRBD2. This CDR3 contains 16 residues. Germline V CDR1 and CDR2: SQVTM, ANQGSEA. J gave up 5 bases and V 1 base, and 7 bases lay outside the gene matches.

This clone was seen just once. The CDR3 loop reads CTSSQEGWTDTQYF. DNA of the CDR3: TGCACCAGCAGCCAAGAAGGATGGACAGATACGCAGTATTTT. This chain uses TRBV1 with TRBJ2-3. TRBV1 is tagged as a pseudogene. There are 14 residues in the CDR3.

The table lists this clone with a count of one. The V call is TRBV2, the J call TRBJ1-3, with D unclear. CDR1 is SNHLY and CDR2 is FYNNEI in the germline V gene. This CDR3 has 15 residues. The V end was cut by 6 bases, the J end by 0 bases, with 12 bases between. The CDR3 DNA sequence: TGTGCCAGCAGCCTCCGGGCGCTCTCTGGAAACACCATATATTTT. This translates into CASSLRALSGNTIYF.

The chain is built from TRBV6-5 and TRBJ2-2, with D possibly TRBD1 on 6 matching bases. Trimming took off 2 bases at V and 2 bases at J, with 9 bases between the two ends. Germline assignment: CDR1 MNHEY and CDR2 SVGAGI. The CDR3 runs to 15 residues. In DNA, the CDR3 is TGTGCCAGCAGTTACGGGACAAGAAACACCGGGGAGCTGTTTTTT. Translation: CASSYGTRNTGELFF.

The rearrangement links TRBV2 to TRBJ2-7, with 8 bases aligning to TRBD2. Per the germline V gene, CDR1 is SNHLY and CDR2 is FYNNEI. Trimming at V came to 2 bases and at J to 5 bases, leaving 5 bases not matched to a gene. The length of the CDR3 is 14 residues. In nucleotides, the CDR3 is TGTGCCAGCAGTGAACGGGGGGGGCGCAACGAGCAGTACTTC. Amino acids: CASSERGGRNEQYF.

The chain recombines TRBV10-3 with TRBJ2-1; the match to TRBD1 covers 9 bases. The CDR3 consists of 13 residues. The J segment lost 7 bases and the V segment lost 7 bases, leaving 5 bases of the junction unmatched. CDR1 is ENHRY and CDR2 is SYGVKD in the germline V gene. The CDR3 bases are TGTGCCATCACCAAACAGGGGGCGAATGAGCAGTTCTTC. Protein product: CAITKQGANEQFF.

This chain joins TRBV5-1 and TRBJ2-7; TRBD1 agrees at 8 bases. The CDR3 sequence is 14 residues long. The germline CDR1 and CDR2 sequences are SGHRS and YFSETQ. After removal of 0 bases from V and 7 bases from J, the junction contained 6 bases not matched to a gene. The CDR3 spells CASSLVQGAGEQYF. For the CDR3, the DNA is TGCGCCAGCAGCTTGGTCCAGGGGGCAGGGGAGCAGTACTTC.

The DNA for the CDR3 is TGTGCCAGCAGTCCCCAGACAGGAATTAACTATGGCTACACCTTC. Translating gives CASSPQTGINYGYTF. The V and J genes are TRBV27 and TRBJ1-2; perhaps TRBD1 as D (6 bases). V was trimmed by 5 bases and J by 1 base, leaving 14 bases between them. This CDR3 contains 15 residues. Germline V gives CDR1 MNHEY, CDR2 SMNVEV (reference sequence).

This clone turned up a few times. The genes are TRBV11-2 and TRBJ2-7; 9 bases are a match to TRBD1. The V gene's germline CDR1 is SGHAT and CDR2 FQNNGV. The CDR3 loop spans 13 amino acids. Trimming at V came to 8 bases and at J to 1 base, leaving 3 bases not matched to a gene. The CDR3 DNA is TGTGCCAGCGCCGGGACAGGGTCCTACGAGCAGTACTTC. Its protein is CASAGTGSYEQYF. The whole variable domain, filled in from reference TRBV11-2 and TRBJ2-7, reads EAGVAQSPRYKIIEKRQSVAFWCNPISGHATLYWYQQILGQGPKLLIQFQNNGVVDDSQLPKDRFSAERLKGVDSTLKIQPAKLEDSAVYLCASAGTGSYEQYFGPGTRLTVT.

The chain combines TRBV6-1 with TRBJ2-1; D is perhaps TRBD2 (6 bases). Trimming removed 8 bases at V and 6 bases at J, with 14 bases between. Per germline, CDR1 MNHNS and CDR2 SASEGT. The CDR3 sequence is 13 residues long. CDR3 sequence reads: CASPSMGGNEQFF. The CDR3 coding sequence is TGTGCCAGCCCCTCGATGGGGGGCAATGAGCAGTTCTTC.

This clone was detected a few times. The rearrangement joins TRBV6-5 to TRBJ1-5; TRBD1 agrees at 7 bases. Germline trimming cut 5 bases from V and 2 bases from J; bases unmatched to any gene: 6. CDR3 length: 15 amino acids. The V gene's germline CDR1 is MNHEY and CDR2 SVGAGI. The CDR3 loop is CASSPQGGGNQPQHF. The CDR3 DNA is TGTGCCAGCAGTCCCCAGGGGGGGGGCAATCAGCCCCAGCATTTT.

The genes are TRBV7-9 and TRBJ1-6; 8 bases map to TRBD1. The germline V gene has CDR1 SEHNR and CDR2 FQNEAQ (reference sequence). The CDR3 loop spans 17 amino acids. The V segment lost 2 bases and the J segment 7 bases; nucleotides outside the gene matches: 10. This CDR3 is CASSLLAAGGYNSPLHF. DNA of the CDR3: TGTGCCAGCAGCTTACTCGCGGCAGGGGGCTACAATTCACCCCTCCACTTT.

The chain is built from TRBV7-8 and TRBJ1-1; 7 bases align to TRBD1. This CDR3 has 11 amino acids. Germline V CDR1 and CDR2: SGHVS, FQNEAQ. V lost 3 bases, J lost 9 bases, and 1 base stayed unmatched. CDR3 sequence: CASSLDRKAFF. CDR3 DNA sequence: TGTGCCAGCAGCTTGGACAGGAAAGCTTTCTTT.

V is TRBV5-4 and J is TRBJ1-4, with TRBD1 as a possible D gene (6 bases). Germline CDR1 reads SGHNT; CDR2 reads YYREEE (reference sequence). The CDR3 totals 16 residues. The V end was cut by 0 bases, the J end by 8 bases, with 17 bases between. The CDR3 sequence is CASSLGAGDNTEKLFF. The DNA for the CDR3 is TGTGCCAGCAGCTTGGGAGCTGGGGACAACACCGAAAAACTGTTTTTT.

The CDR3 DNA follows: TGTGCCAGTAGTCCCGGGACTGCCTCGGGAAACACCATATATTTT. This translates into CASSPGTASGNTIYF. The rearrangement uses TRBV19 and TRBJ1-3, with D tentatively TRBD1 (5 bases). The CDR3 spans 15 residues. CDR1 LNHDA and CDR2 SQIVND come from the germline V gene (reference sequence). Trimming removed 5 bases from V and 4 bases from J, with 15 bases in between.

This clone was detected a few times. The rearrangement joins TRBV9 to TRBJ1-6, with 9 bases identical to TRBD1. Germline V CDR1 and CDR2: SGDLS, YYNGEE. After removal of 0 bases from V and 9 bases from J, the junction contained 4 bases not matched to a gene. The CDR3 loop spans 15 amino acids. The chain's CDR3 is CASSVGDRDPSPLHF. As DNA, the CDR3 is TGTGCCAGCAGCGTAGGGGACAGGGATCCTTCACCCCTCCACTTT. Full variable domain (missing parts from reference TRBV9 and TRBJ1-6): DSGVTQTPKHLITATGQRVTLRCSPRSGDLSVYWYQQSLDQGLQFLIQYYNGEERAKGNILERFSAQQFPDLHSELNLSSLELGDSALYFCASSVGDRDPSPLHFGNGTRLTVT.

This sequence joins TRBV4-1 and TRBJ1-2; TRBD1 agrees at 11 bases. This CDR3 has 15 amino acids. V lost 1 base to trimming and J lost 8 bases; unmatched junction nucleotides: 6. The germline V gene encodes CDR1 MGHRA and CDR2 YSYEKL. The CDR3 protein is CASSQVGQGAGGYTF. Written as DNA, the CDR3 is TGCGCCAGCAGCCAAGTTGGACAGGGGGCTGGAGGCTACACCTTC.

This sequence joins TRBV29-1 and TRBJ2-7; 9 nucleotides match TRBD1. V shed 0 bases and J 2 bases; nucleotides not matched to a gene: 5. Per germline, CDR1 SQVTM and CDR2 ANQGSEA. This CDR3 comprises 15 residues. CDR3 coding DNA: TGCAGCGTTGAAGATCCGACAGGGGGTCCCTACGAGCAGTACTTC. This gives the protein CSVEDPTGGPYEQYF.

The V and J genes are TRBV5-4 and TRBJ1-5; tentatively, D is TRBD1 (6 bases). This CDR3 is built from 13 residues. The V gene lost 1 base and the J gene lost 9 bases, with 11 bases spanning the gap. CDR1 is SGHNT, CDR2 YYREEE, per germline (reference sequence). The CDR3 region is CASSLNVRGPQHF. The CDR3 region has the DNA TGTGCCAGCAGCTTGAATGTCAGGGGGCCCCAGCATTTT. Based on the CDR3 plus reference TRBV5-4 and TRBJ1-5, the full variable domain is ETGVTQSPTHLIKTRGQQVTLRCSSQSGHNTVSWYQQALGQGPQFIFQYYREEENGRGNFPPRFSGLQFPNYSSELNVNALELDDSALYLCASSLNVRGPQHFGDGTRLSIL.

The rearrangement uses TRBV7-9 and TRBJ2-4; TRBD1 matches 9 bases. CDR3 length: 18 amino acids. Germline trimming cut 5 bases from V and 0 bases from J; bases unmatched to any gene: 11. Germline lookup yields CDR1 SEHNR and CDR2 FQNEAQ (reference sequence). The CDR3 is CASSLTGGERVAKNIQYF. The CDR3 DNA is TGTGCCAGCAGCCTTACAGGGGGCGAGCGCGTAGCCAAAAACATTCAGTACTTC.

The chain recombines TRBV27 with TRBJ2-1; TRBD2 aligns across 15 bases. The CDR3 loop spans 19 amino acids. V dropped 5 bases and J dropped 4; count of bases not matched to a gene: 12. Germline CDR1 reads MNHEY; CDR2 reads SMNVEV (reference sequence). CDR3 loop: CASSDPGLAGGRRYNEQFF. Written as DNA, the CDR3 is TGTGCCAGCAGTGACCCGGGACTAGCGGGGGGCCGTCGGTACAATGAGCAGTTCTTC.

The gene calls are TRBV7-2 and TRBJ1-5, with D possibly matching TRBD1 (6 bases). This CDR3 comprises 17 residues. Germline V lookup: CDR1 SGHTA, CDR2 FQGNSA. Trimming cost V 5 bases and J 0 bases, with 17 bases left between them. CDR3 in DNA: TGTGCCAGCAGCCCGGGGGGGGGCGGCTATAGCAATCAGCCCCAGCATTTT. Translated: CASSPGGGGYSNQPQHF.